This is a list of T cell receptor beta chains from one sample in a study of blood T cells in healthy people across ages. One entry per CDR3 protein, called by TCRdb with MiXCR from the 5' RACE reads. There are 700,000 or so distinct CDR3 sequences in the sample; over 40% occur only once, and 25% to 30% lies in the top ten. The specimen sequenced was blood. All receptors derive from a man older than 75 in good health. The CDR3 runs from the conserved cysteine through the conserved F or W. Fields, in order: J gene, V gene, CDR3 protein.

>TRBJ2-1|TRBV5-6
CASSLVGRVGEQFF
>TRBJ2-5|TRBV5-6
CASSLGQASAQYF
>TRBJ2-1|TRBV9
CASSVVASGGNNEQFF
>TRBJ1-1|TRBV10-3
CVISESTNLHRGAFF
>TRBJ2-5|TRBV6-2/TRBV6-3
CASKISGTGQETQYF
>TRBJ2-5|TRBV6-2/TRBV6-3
CASSYVRAEETQYF
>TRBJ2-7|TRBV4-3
CASSRTGGGYEQYF
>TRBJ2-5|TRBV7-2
CASSPDVGIQETQYF
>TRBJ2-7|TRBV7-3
CASSRPPEGGEQYF
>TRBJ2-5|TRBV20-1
CSARTLGMGTQYF
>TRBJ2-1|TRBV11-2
CASSLGLAGGVNEQFF
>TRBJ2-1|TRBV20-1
CSARDQLARSSYNEQFF
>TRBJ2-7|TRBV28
CASSLHDFGTDSSYEQYF
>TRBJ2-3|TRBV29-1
CSTMGGGLSTDTQYF
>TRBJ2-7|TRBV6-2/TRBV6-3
CASTYRGLVGSYEQYF
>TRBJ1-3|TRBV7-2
CASSPLNSGNTIYF
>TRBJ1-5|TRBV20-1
CSAGGGQPQHF
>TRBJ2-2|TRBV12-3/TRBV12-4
CASSFHRGQGASGELFF
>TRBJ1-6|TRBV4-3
CASSQDAATNSPLHF
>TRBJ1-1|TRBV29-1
CSVDRPREAFF
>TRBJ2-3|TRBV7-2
CASSLDWASGTDTQYF
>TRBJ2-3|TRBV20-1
CSAGLSGGAVDTQYF
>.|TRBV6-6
CASSYGTHEQYF
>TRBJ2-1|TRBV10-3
CAISGKGSGATQFF
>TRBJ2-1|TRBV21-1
CASSKELERDSYNEQFF
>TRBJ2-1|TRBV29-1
CSVDGTGVNNEQFF
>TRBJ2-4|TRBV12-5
CASGTDRTTKNIQYF
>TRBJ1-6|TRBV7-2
CASSPGVFNSPLHF
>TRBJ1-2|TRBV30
CAWSVQGAGGYGYTF
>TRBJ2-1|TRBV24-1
CATNQRGAFNSYNEQFF
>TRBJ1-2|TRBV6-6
CASSYSQGASGYTF
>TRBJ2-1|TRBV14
CASSQDGNPINEQFF
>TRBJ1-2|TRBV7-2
CASSYRGGNRGYGYTF
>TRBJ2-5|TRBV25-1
CASSEYWGVAETQYF
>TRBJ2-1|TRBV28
CATATMDEQFF
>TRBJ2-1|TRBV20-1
CSARERRAYNEQFF
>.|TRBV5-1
CASSLPGQIYEQYF
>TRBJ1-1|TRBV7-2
CASSAVPLNTEAFF
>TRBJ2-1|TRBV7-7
CASSLVDRGHEQFF
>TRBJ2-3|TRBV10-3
CAISESQRLAADTQYF
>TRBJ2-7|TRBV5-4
CAGMTGELYEQYF
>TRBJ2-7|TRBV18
CASSPYRGQSYEQYF
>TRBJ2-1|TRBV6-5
CASSYTTGGRHNEQFF
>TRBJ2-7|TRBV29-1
CSVEVGQGTRQYF
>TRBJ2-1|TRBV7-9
CASSLAHREDEQFF
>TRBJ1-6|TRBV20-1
CSARETGTGNSPLHF
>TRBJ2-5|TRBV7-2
CASSSRTGGGGETQYF
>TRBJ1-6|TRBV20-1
CSASREGINSPLHF
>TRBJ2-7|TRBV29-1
CSVGSRHSEQYF